This paragraph covers one T cell receptor (beta chain) sequence. This CDR3 has 12 amino acids. Trimming cost V 2 bases and J 6 bases, with 8 bases left between them. The germline V gene encodes CDR1 MNHEY and CDR2 SVGAGI. Sequencing was performed with immunoSEQ multiplex PCR; in TCRdb, only in-frame clones are kept and a portion is missing. This table has approximately 170,000 clones, 85% appearing once. The data are from a study of blood T cell repertoires in COVID-19. Study in general: Samples came from the United States, Italy and Spain, spanning acute and convalescent COVID-19.

One Seattle source followed patients from active infection through their disease course. Sequenced sample: peripheral blood. The rearrangement links TRBV6-5 to TRBJ2-7; D gene ambiguous. The TCR originated in a woman at least 80 years old with COVID-19, enrolled during active disease. The CDR3: CASSYTSGEQYF. CDR3 nucleotides: TGTGCCAGCAGTTACACCAGTGGCGAGCAGTACTTC.